Listed below are T cell receptor beta chains from one sample, sequenced in a study of shared clonotypes between healthy human individuals. Clones were sequenced by immunoSEQ multiplex PCR, and TCRdb holds only the in-frame ones, with some missing. The table lists some 2,100,000 clones, approximately 94% of them singletons, with around 0.13% in the top ten. The sequenced sample was naive CD4+ T cells sorted from blood. These receptors all stem from a man between 18 and 35 years old in good health. CDR3s include the opening cysteine and the closing phenylalanine or tryptophan. Each record gives: J gene, V gene, clone size, D gene, CDR3 DNA, CDR3 protein. The D gene is left open where the match is weak. Part of the rows lack a size; the others show once, few, many or a class for expanded clones.

>TRBJ2-7|TRBV9|.|.
TGTGCCTACGGGTACGAGCAGTACTTC
CAYGYEQYF
>TRBJ1-4|TRBV10-2|.|TRBD1
TGCGCCAGTAGGCTACAGGGGCCTAATGAAAAACTGTTTTTT
CASRLQGPNEKLFF
>TRBJ2-1|TRBV6-6|.|TRBD1
TGTGCCAGCTCGCTTAGACGACAGGGTAGGAATGAGCAGTTCTTC
CASSLRRQGRNEQFF
>TRBJ2-7|TRBV6-1|.|TRBD2
TGTGCCAGCAGTGGGTACAAAACTAGCGGGGGGGCCCGCGAGCAGTACTTC
CASSGYKTSGGAREQYF
>TRBJ1-1|TRBV30|.|.
TGTGCCTGGAAAAGGAGTATGAACACTGAAGCTTTCTTT
CAWKRSMNTEAFF
>TRBJ1-4|TRBV6-4|.|TRBD1
TGTGCCAGCACCTCCCGGGACAGGGGGTTGAAATTTGAAAAACTGTTTTTT
CASTSRDRGLKFEKLFF
>TRBJ1-2|TRBV21-1|.|.
TGTGCCAGCAGCAAAGGGGGGGCGATTCCGGGACAGGACCTCTATGGCTACACCTTC
CASSKGGAIPGQDLYGYTF
>TRBJ2-5|TRBV5-1|.|.
TGCGCCAGCAGACAAGACAGTCGAGAGACCCAGTACTTC
CASRQDSRETQYF
>TRBJ1-3|TRBV18|.|.
TGTGCCAGCTCACCACTGGTAACTGGAAACACCATATATTTT
CASSPLVTGNTIYF
>TRBJ1-2|TRBV18|.|.
TGTGCCAGCTCACCCGTGGACGGCTATGGCTACACCTTC
CASSPVDGYGYTF
>TRBJ1-5|TRBV5-5|once|.
TGTGCCAGCAGCTTTCAGGGTGGGGACAATCAGCCCCAGCATTTT
CASSFQGGDNQPQHF
>TRBJ1-2|TRBV7-9|.|.
TGTGCCAGCAACCCCCAGCAAGGACATGGCTACACCTTC
CASNPQQGHGYTF
>TRBJ1-1|TRBV10-2|.|.
TGCGCCAGCAGGAGAGAGGGGAACACTGAAGCTTTCTTT
CASRREGNTEAFF
>TRBJ2-7|TRBV18|.|.
TGTGCCAGCTCACCACCTAGCGGAAGATACGAGCAGTACTTC
CASSPPSGRYEQYF